The present T cell receptor (beta chain) was sequenced within a study of blood T cell repertoires in COVID-19. In the study overall: PBMCs, B-cell-depleted T cells, or T cells provided the cDNA or gDNA that made up the material.

The CDR3 runs to 17 residues. The J segment lost 3 bases and the V segment lost 3 bases, leaving 5 bases of the junction unmatched. CDR1 is SGDLS, CDR2 YYNGEE, per germline. Methods used by the authors: Reference gene primer amplification gave estimated nucleated cell counts. Method: immunoSEQ multiplex PCR; TCRdb's copy keeps in-frame clones and lacks some. V and J calls and clone size are as listed in that table; D and trimming were resolved from the DNA. The sample shows some 33,000 clones, approximately 91% of them seen only once. The chain carries TRBV9 and TRBJ2-1, with 14 positions matching TRBD2. Sequencing used peripheral blood. The receptor comes from a human donor in a cohort sampled during active COVID-19. The DNA of the CDR3 is TGTGCCAGCAGCGCAGGACTAGCGGGGGGCCACTACAATGAGCAGTTCTTC. Translating it yields CASSAGLAGGHYNEQFF.